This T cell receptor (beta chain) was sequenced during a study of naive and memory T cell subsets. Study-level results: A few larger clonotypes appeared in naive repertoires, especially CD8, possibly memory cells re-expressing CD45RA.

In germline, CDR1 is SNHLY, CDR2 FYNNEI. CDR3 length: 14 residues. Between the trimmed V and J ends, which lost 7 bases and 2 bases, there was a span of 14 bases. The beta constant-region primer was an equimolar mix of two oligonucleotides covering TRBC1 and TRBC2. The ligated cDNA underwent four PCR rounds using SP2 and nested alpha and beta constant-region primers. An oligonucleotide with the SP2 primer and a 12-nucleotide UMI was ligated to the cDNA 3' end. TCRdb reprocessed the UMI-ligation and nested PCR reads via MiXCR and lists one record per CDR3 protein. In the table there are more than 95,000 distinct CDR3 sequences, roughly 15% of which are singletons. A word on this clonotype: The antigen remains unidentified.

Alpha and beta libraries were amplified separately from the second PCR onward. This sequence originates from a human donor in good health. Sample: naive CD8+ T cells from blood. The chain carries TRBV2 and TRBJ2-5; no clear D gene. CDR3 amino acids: CASNDPRWQETQYF. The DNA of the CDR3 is TGTGCCAGCAACGACCCCCGCTGGCAAGAGACCCAGTACTTC.